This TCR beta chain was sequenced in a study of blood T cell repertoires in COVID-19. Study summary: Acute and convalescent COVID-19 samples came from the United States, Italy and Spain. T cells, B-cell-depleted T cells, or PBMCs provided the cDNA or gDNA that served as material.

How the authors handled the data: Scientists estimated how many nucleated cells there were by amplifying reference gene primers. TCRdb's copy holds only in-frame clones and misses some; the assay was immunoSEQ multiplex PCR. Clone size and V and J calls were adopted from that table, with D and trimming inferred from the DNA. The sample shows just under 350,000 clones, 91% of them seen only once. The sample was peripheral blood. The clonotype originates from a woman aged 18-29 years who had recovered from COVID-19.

The CDR3 protein is CASSSRLAGGRDEQFF. The CDR3 DNA reads TGTGCCAGCAGCTCACGACTAGCGGGAGGGCGGGATGAGCAGTTCTTC. The chain uses TRBV7-2 and TRBJ2-1, with 14 bases fitting TRBD2. J gave up 8 bases and V 4 bases, and 7 bases lay outside the gene matches. CDR3 length equals 16 residues. Germline lookup yields CDR1 SGHTA and CDR2 FQGNSA.